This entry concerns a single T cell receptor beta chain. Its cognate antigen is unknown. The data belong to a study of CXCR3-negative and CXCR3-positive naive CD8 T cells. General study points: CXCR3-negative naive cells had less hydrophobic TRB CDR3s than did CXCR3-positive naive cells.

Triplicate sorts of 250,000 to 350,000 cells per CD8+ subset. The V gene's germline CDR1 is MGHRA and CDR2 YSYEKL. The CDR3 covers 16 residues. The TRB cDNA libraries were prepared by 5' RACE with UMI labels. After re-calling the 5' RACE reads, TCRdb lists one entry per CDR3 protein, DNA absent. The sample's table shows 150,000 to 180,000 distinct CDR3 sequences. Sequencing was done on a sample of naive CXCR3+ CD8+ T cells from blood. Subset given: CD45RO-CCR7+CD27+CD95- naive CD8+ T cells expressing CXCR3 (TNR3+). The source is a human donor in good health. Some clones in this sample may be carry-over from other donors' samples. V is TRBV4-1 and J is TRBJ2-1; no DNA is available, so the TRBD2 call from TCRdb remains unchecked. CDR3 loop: CASSQVPAGAYNEQFF.